Following are 32 T cell receptor beta chains from one sample sequenced in a study of identical twins. From the 5' RACE reads, TCRdb called clonotypes with MiXCR, one entry per CDR3 protein. The sample contains more than 400,000 distinct CDR3 sequences, around 15% of which appear only once. The same data also went into a second study, on yellow fever vaccine responses in identical twins.

Sequenced: CD4+ T cells sorted from blood. The receptors were sampled from a woman aged 18-29 years in good health.

The table lists this clonotype with a few counts. The rearrangement links TRBV5-4 to TRBJ2-5; D unclear. Trimming removed 0 bases at V and 5 bases at J, with 11 bases between. The CDR3 runs to 14 residues. Germline V gene lookup returns CDR1 SGHNT and CDR2 YYREEE (reference sequence). The CDR3, as DNA: TGTGCCAGCAGCTTGGAGAGGAATAGGGAGACCCAGTACTTC. Translation gives CASSLERNRETQYF.

This clonotype was found a few times. The chain uses TRBV21-1 and TRBJ2-4; the table's D call of TRBD1 was not tested on the DNA. TRBV21-1 has pseudogene status. CDR3 length: 12 residues. CDR3: CASSLLGQPQYF. The CDR3 region has the DNA TGTGCCAGCAGCCTTCTGGGACAGCCTCAGTACTTC.

The table lists this clonotype with a few counts. An end of the junction differs from the germline gene, which may be a read error. The chain uses TRBV15 and TRBJ2-1, with D perhaps being TRBD1 or TRBD2 (5 bases each). Germline CDR1 is LNHNV and CDR2 is YYDKDF (reference sequence). The CDR3 length is 15 residues. The CDR3 DNA is TGTGCCACCATCAGAGGGGTTGGGTCCTACAATGAGCAGTTCTTC. It is translated as CATIRGVGSYNEQFF.

This rearrangement joins TRBV20-1 to TRBJ2-1; 14 bases are a match to TRBD2. Trimming removed 3 bases from V and 6 bases from J; junction bases left unmatched: 10. This CDR3 is built from 17 residues. Germline V gene data show CDR1 as DFQATT and CDR2 as SNEGSKA (reference sequence). The CDR3 DNA reads TGCAGTGCTAGCCCTTCCGGGACTAGCGGGAGTTTCAATGAGCAGTTCTTC. This gives the protein CSASPSGTSGSFNEQFF.

This chain connects TRBV2 to TRBJ2-1; 7 bases match TRBD1. The CDR3 is made up of 14 amino acids. Unmatched junction bases numbered 4, after V lost 1 base and J lost 7 bases. Germline CDR1 is SNHLY and CDR2 is FYNNEI. In DNA, the CDR3 is TGTGCCAGCAGTGAAGGATTACAGGGGAATGAGCAGTTCTTC. It specifies CASSEGLQGNEQFF.

J is TRBJ2-2 and V is TRBV6-4; TRBD2 matches 10 bases. The germline CDR1 and CDR2 sequences are MRHNA and SNTAGT. This CDR3 has 15 amino acids. With 2 bases clipped from V and 8 bases from J, the junction kept 5 bases outside the gene matches. CDR3 protein: CASSDVSGRPGELFF. DNA of the CDR3: TGTGCCAGCAGTGACGTTAGCGGGAGGCCTGGGGAGCTGTTTTTT.

Only a few counts were recorded for this clonotype. DNA for the CDR3: TGTGCCAGCAGCTTATCACTACTAGCGGGAAGGCCCGGGGAGCTGTTTTTT. It is translated as CASSLSLLAGRPGELFF. This chain links TRBV5-6 with TRBJ2-2, with TRBD2 identical over 10 bases. V trimming: 2 bases; J trimming: 6 bases; junction bases outside the gene matches: 10. Germline CDR1 reads SGHDT; CDR2 reads YYEEEE. CDR3 length equals 17 residues.

The sample holds a few counts of this clonotype. V usage is TRBV7-3 and J usage is TRBJ2-1; 7 bases fit TRBD2. V lost 0 bases, J lost 1 base, and 3 bases stayed unmatched. Germline V gene sequence: CDR1 SGHTA, CDR2 FQGTGA. This CDR3 comprises 16 residues. DNA for the CDR3: TGTGCCAGCAGCTTAACTCCTAGCGGATCCTACAATGAGCAGTTCTTC. Amino acid sequence: CASSLTPSGSYNEQFF. The full variable domain, with the rest looked up from reference TRBV7-3 and TRBJ2-1, is GAGVSQTPSNKVTEKGKYVELRCDPISGHTALYWYRQSLGQGPEFLIYFQGTGAADDSGLPNDRFFAVRPEGSVSTLKIQRTERGDSAVYLCASSLTPSGSYNEQFFGPGTRLTVL.

The table lists this clonotype with a few counts. This chain uses TRBV12-3 or TRBV12-4 with TRBJ2-1; TRBD2 matches at 8 bases. Losses at the gene ends were 8 bases for V and 10 bases for J; bases not matched to a gene: 10. The CDR3 sequence is 13 residues long. CDR3 coding DNA: TGTGCCAGCCGCTCGGAATTAGCGGGGGAGCAGTTCTTC. Encoded protein: CASRSELAGEQFF.

This chain uses TRBV20-1 with TRBJ1-1, with TRBD1 as a possible D gene (6 bases). This CDR3 has 12 amino acids. Germline V gene data show CDR1 as DFQATT and CDR2 as SNEGSKA (reference sequence). V lost 3 bases, J lost 3 bases, and 8 bases lay in between. The CDR3 is CSARTGYTEAFF. DNA for the CDR3: TGCAGTGCTAGGACAGGTTACACTGAAGCTTTCTTT.

The rearrangement uses TRBV28 and TRBJ2-4; possible D gene TRBD1, 6 bases. V shed 6 bases and J shed 4 bases, with 22 bases lying between them. CDR3 size: 17 residues. The V gene's germline CDR1 is MDHEN and CDR2 SYDVKM. The chain's CDR3 is CASSPSFGQTKKNIQYF. CDR3 sequence (DNA): TGTGCCAGCAGCCCCTCCTTCGGACAGACAAAAAAAAACATTCAGTACTTC.

This rearrangement joins TRBV10-2 to TRBJ2-7, with 10 bases identical to TRBD2. Looked up from germline, CDR1 is WSHSY and CDR2 is SAAADI. The trim removed 3 bases at V and 4 bases at J, leaving 3 bases unmatched. The CDR3 contains 14 residues. The CDR3, as DNA: TGCGCCAGCAGTGATCTAGCGGGAGTTTACGAGCAGTACTTC. This gives the protein CASSDLAGVYEQYF.

Worth noting for this clonotype: The junction departs from germline at one end; a sequencing error may be responsible. J is TRBJ1-2 and V is TRBV9, with TRBD1 matching 7 bases. In germline, CDR1 is SGDLS, CDR2 YYNGEE. This CDR3 has 15 amino acids. The chain's CDR3 is CVSSPRQGANYGYTF. The CDR3 DNA is TGTGTCAGCAGCCCGAGACAGGGCGCCAACTATGGCTACACCTTC.

The chain combines TRBV2 with TRBJ1-5; unclear D gene. The germline gives CDR1 SNHLY, CDR2 FYNNEI. Trimming shortened V by 4 bases and J by 6 bases, and 10 bases separated the two germline ends. The CDR3 is made up of 13 amino acids. The CDR3 region has the DNA TGTGCCAGCAGTGGGCCCGGGGTTCAGCCCCAGCATTTT. It codes for CASSGPGVQPQHF.

This clonotype was recorded many times. This chain joins TRBV29-1 and TRBJ1-1; possible D gene TRBD1, 5 bases. V shed 0 bases and J shed 0 bases, with 8 bases lying between them. The CDR3 extends over 14 amino acids. The germline CDR1 and CDR2 sequences are SQVTM and ANQGSEA. CDR3 nucleotides: TGCAGCGTTGAAGAAAGGGGCGTGAACACTGAAGCTTTCTTT. This encodes CSVEERGVNTEAFF.

The V gene is TRBV11-2, the J gene TRBJ2-5; a possible D gene is TRBD2 (6 bases). CDR3 length equals 16 residues. CDR1 SGHAT and CDR2 FQNNGV come from the germline V gene. Deletions cut 5 bases from V and 4 bases from J, with 20 bases between. The CDR3 loop reads CASSHIRGRLGETQYF. The CDR3 DNA follows: TGTGCCAGCAGCCACATCCGGGGGAGGCTTGGAGAGACCCAGTACTTC.

This clonotype was seen a few times. This rearrangement joins TRBV20-1 to TRBJ2-2, with 9 bases fitting TRBD2. Losses at the gene ends were 6 bases for V and 6 bases for J; bases not matched to a gene: 8. The CDR3 sequence is 14 residues long. Per the germline V gene, CDR1 is DFQATT and CDR2 is SNEGSKA (reference sequence). The CDR3 region is CSASSGGPAGELFF. Here the CDR3 DNA reads TGCAGTGCCTCAAGCGGGGGGCCCGCCGGGGAGCTGTTTTTT.

V is TRBV20-1 and J is TRBJ2-1; 9 bases line up with TRBD1. Trimming removed 0 bases from V and 3 bases from J; junction bases left unmatched: 6. CDR1 and CDR2 (germline): DFQATT, SNEGSKA (reference sequence). This CDR3 contains 16 residues. DNA for the CDR3: TGCAGTGCTAGAGATCCCGGGACAGGGAACTACAATGAGCAGTTCTTC. Residues: CSARDPGTGNYNEQFF.

The chain is built from TRBV20-1 and TRBJ1-2, with TRBD1 matching 7 bases. Germline-derived CDR1 and CDR2 are DFQATT and SNEGSKA (reference sequence). V gave up 0 bases and J gave up 4 bases; unmatched junction bases: 8. The CDR3 is made up of 15 amino acids. CDR3 sequence (DNA): TGCAGTGCTAGAGATATCCGGGACAGAAGCTATGGCTACACCTTC. It translates to CSARDIRDRSYGYTF.

J is TRBJ2-5 and V is TRBV12-3 or TRBV12-4; D possibly uses TRBD1 or TRBD2 (6 bases each). The CDR3 loop spans 15 amino acids. Trimming left V 5 bases short and J 3 bases short, with 16 bases between. DNA of the CDR3: TGTGCCAGCAGTCTTTTGGGGGGCGTTAAAGAGACCCAGTACTTC. It specifies CASSLLGGVKETQYF.

In its sample, this clonotype was seen a few times. V usage is TRBV3-1 and J usage is TRBJ2-1, with TRBD1 as a possible D gene (6 bases). V was pared by 0 bases and J by 10 bases, with 19 bases between. The CDR3 has 16 amino acids. Germline V gene sequence: CDR1 LGHDT, CDR2 YNNKEL (reference sequence). In nucleotides, the CDR3 is TGTGCCAGCAGCCAAGATCTTTACGAGGGACAAAGGGAGCAGTTCTTC. Amino acid sequence: CASSQDLYEGQREQFF.

This clonotype was seen more than once but under ten times. The CDR3 protein is CAISPDRGAYEQYF. The CDR3 coding sequence is TGTGCCATCAGCCCCGACAGGGGGGCCTACGAGCAGTACTTC. The chain uses TRBV10-3 and TRBJ2-7, with 9 bases identical to TRBD1. The CDR3 totals 14 residues. Germline assignment: CDR1 ENHRY and CDR2 SYGVKD. V lost 6 bases, J lost 2 bases, and 5 bases stayed unmatched.

This clonotype was recorded many times. J is TRBJ2-1 and V is TRBV27, with D tentatively TRBD1 (6 bases). The CDR3 has 14 residues. Germline-derived CDR1 and CDR2 are MNHEY and SMNVEV (reference sequence). Trimming pared 2 bases from V and 4 bases from J, leaving 9 bases between. CDR3 sequence (DNA): TGTGCCAGCAGTTTACAGGGGCGGTACAATGAGCAGTTCTTC. It encodes CASSLQGRYNEQFF.

The chain is built from TRBV4-1 and TRBJ1-4, with D unclear. Trimming pared 2 bases from V and 5 bases from J, leaving 12 bases between. The CDR3 is 15 amino acids. From germline, CDR1 is MGHRA and CDR2 YSYEKL. The CDR3, as DNA: TGCGCCAGCAGCCAACCCGCTGGGTTGAATGAAAAACTGTTTTTT. It yields the protein CASSQPAGLNEKLFF.

This clonotype has a handful of counts. The chain combines TRBV5-1 with TRBJ2-2; D remains ambiguous. Trimming shortened V by 5 bases and J by 3 bases, and 5 bases separated the two germline ends. The germline gives CDR1 SGHRS, CDR2 YFSETQ. The CDR3 covers 12 residues. CDR3 in amino acids: CASRHDTGELFF. CDR3 nucleotide sequence: TGCGCCAGCAGGCATGACACCGGGGAGCTGTTTTTT. The entire variable domain, with the rest obtained from reference TRBV5-1 and TRBJ2-2, is as follows: KAGVTQTPRYLIKTRGQQVTLSCSPISGHRSVSWYQQTPGQGLQFLFEYFSETQRNKGNFPGRFSGRQFSNSRSEMNVSTLELGDSALYLCASRHDTGELFFGEGSRLTVL.

This clonotype was observed a handful of times. The CDR3 DNA reads TGTGCCAGCAGTTTTCCCGATCCCCCTCTTGGCGCTAGCGGCAGCAATGAGCAGTTCTTC. Its protein product is CASSFPDPPLGASGSNEQFF. The V call is TRBV12-3 or TRBV12-4, the J call TRBJ2-1; 7 nucleotides match TRBD2. J gave up 6 bases and V 3 bases, and 23 bases lay outside the gene matches. The CDR3 consists of 20 residues.

The rearrangement joins TRBV20-1 to TRBJ2-2, with 7 bases aligning to TRBD1. The CDR3 loop spans 13 amino acids. V lost 7 bases to trimming and J lost 5 bases; unmatched junction nucleotides: 7. Germline lookup yields CDR1 DFQATT and CDR2 SNEGSKA (reference sequence). CDR3 region: CSGQGIGTGELFF. DNA of the CDR3: TGCAGTGGACAGGGAATCGGGACCGGGGAGCTGTTTTTT.

This clonotype came up a few times. The chain employs TRBV3-1 and TRBJ2-2; 10 bases are shared with TRBD1. This CDR3 region has 19 residues. The J segment lost 0 bases and the V segment lost 1 base, leaving 8 bases of the junction unmatched. CDR1 is LGHDT and CDR2 is YNNKEL in the germline V gene (reference sequence). DNA for the CDR3: TGTGCCAGCAGCCAAGGATGGACAGGGGGAGGTACGAACACCGGGGAGCTGTTTTTT. Translating it yields CASSQGWTGGGTNTGELFF.

This clonotype was seen only a few times. The V and J genes are TRBV3-1 and TRBJ2-1, with a tentative D call TRBD2 (6 bases). CDR1 is LGHDT, CDR2 YNNKEL, per germline (reference sequence). Trimming stripped 3 bases from V and 7 bases from J, with 16 bases between. This CDR3 contains 15 residues. In DNA, the CDR3 is TGTGCCAGCAGCCAGGGAGCGGGTGGGAAAAATGAGCAGTTCTTC. This translates into CASSQGAGGKNEQFF.

This clonotype turned up a few times. For the CDR3, the DNA is TGTGCCAGCAGCCAAGCCCTAGCGGACAATGAGCAGTTCTTC. It encodes CASSQALADNEQFF. The chain joins TRBV3-1 to TRBJ2-1, with 7 bases identical to TRBD2. The length of the CDR3 is 14 residues. The V gene end was trimmed by 1 base and the J gene end by 5 bases; junction bases not matched to a gene: 2. Per the germline V gene, CDR1 is LGHDT and CDR2 is YNNKEL (reference sequence).

This clonotype was detected a few times. This chain uses TRBV5-1 with TRBJ2-1; a possible D gene is TRBD1 (5 bases). The CDR3 has 16 residues. Trimming cost V 1 base and J 7 bases, with 18 bases left between them. The V gene's germline CDR1 is SGHRS and CDR2 YFSETQ. In DNA, the CDR3 is TGCGCCAGCAGCTTGTCGCCCCAGGGTCTGGGGAATGAGCAGTTCTTC. It yields the protein CASSLSPQGLGNEQFF.

In nucleotides, the CDR3 is TGTGCCAGCAGTTACCGTCCAGGGGGGTCGACCGGGGAGCTGTTTTTT. It is translated as CASSYRPGGSTGELFF. The chain uses TRBV6-5 and TRBJ2-2; a weak D match, TRBD1 (7 bases). CDR1 and CDR2 (germline): MNHEY, SVGAGI. The V end lost 2 bases, the J end lost 5 bases, and 15 bases lay between the germline ends. The CDR3 is 16 amino acids.